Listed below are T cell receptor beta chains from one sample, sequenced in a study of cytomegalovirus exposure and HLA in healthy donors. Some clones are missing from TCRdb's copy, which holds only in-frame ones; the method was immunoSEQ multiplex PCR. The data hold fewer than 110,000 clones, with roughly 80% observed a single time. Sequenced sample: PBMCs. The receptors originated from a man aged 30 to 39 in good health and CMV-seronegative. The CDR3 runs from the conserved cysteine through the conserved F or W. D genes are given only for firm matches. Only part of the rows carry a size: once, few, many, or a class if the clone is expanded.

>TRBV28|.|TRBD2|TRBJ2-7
TGTGCCAGTTATTCGGCGGCGGGAGCCTCCTACGAGCAGTACTTC
CASYSAAGASYEQYF
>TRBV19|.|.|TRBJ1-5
TGTGCCAGTATTAGGACAGATCTGGGCAATCAGCCCCAGCATTTT
CASIRTDLGNQPQHF
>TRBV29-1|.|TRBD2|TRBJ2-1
TGCAGCGTACCAGCGGGAACGAACTACAATGAGCAGTTCTTC
CSVPAGTNYNEQFF
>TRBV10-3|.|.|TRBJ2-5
TGTGCCATCAGTGAGGGTCAGGGCGGAGAGACCCAGTACTTC
CAISEGQGGETQYF
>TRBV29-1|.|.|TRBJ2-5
TGCAGCGTTGAAGATCTTCGCTTTACTAGAGAGACCCAGTACTTC
CSVEDLRFTRETQYF
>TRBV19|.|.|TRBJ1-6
TGTGCCAGTAGTATAGAGTCGAGTGCTCATTCACCCCTCCACTTT
CASSIESSAHSPLHF
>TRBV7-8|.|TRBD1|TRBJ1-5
TGTGCCAGCAGCTTCCGGGACAGGGCCTATCAGCCCCAGCATTTT
CASSFRDRAYQPQHF
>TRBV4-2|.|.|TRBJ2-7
TGTGCCAGCAGCCACGTCACAGATCTAACCTACGAGCAGTACTTC
CASSHVTDLTYEQYF
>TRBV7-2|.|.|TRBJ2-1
TGTGCCAGCAGCTTAGGCCCCCGGCGTAGCGATGGGAGCAATGAGCAGTTCTTC
CASSLGPRRSDGSNEQFF
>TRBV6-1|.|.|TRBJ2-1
TGTGCCAGCAGTGATCCGTTGTACAATGAGCAGTTCTTC
CASSDPLYNEQFF
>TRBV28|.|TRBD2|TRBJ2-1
TGTGCCAGCGCCCTCACAGCAGCGGGAGCGGATGAGCAGTTCTTC
CASALTAAGADEQFF
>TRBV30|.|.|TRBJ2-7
TGTGCCTGGAGCGGGACTCTCTACGAGCAGTACTTC
CAWSGTLYEQYF
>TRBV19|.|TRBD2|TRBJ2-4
TGTGCCAGTAGTATAGGCGGGAGCGACATTCAGTACTTC
CASSIGGSDIQYF
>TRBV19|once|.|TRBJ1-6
TGTGCCAGTAGTGGGGACATTTTATACTCACCCCTCCACTTT
CASSGDILYSPLHF
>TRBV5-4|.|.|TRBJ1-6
TGTGCCAGCAGCTCACTCGACTTAAATAATTCACCCCTCCACTTT
CASSSLDLNNSPLHF
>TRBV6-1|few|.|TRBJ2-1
TGTGCCAGCAGTGAAACACTAGCAGGGTCCTACAATGAGCAGTTCTTC
CASSETLAGSYNEQFF
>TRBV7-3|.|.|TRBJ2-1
TGTGCCAGCAGCTTGGGTCTAGCATCCTATGAGCAGTTCTTC
CASSLGLASYEQFF
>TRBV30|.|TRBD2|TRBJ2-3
TGTGCCTGGAGTGTCGGGGGGGCCGGGCCAGATACGCAGTATTTT
CAWSVGGAGPDTQYF
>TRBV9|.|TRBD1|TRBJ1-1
TGTGCCAGCAGCGGACCCAGACAGGGATTATCTGAAGCTTTCTTT
CASSGPRQGLSEAFF
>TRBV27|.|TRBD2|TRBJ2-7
TGTGCCAGCAGTTTATCGGGGGGGACCTACGAGCAGTACTTC
CASSLSGGTYEQYF
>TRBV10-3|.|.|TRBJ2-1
TGTGCCATCAGTGGGCGAAGGACAGTCCCCTACAATGAGCAGTTCTTC
CAISGRRTVPYNEQFF
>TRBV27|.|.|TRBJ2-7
TGTGCCAGCAGTTTAGCGGGGCTATACGAGCAGTACTTC
CASSLAGLYEQYF
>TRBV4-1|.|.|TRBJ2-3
TGCGCCAGCAGCCAGCCCGACGGAAGGGGAAAGAGCACAGATACGCAGTATTTT
CASSQPDGRGKSTDTQYF
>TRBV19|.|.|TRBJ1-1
TGTGCCACTCAGGCAGGGGACCTGGGGACTGAAGCTTTCTTT
CATQAGDLGTEAFF
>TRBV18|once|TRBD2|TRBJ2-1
TGTGCCAGCTCACCACCCGGACTAGCTTATAATGAGCAGTTCTTC
CASSPPGLAYNEQFF
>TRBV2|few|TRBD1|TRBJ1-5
TGTGCCAGCAGTGACCCGGACAGGGCGGGCAATCAGCCCCAGCATTTT
CASSDPDRAGNQPQHF
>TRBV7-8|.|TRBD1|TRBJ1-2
TGTGCCAGCAGCTCCCTTGCAGGGGGCATGGTCTATGGCTACACCTTC
CASSSLAGGMVYGYTF
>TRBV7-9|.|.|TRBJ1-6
TGTGCCAGCAGCTTAGGGACAGCTAATTCACCCCTCCACTTT
CASSLGTANSPLHF
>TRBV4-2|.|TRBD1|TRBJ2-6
TGTGCCAGCAGCCCCTTCTCCCCGGGACAGGGGGTGCAAGGGGCCAACGTCCTGACTTTC
CASSPFSPGQGVQGANVLTF
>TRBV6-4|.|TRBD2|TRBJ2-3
TGTGCCAGCAGTGAATCCCGGGGGGGCGAAGATACGCAGTATTTT
CASSESRGGEDTQYF
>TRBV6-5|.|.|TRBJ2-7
TGTGCCAGCAGCCACCCCGGGGTAACCTACGAGCAGTACTTC
CASSHPGVTYEQYF
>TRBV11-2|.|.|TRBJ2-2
TGTGCCAGCAGCCCTGCCCTAGGGGCCGGGGAGCTGTTTTTT
CASSPALGAGELFF
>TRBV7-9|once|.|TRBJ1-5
TGTGCCAGCAGCCTAGAACTCCAGCCCCAGCATTTT
CASSLELQPQHF
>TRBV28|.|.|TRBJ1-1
TGTGCCAGCAGTTACCTTTCAGGTCACCACACTGAAGCTTTCTTT
CASSYLSGHHTEAFF
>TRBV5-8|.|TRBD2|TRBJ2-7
TGTGCCAGCAGCTCGGGGACTAGCGCACGGTCCTACGAGCAGTACTTC
CASSSGTSARSYEQYF
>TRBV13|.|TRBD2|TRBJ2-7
TGTGCCAGCAGCTTAGGGGGTGGGGGGGAATACGAGCAGTACTTC
CASSLGGGGEYEQYF
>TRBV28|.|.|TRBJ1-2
TGTGCCAGCAGTTTACTGGGAGGGGGGGACTATGGCTACACCTTC
CASSLLGGGDYGYTF
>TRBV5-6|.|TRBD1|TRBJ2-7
TGTGCCAGCAGCTTGGCCGGACAGGGCCTCTACGAGCAGTACTTC
CASSLAGQGLYEQYF
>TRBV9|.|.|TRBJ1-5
TGTGCCAGCGTGCCCGGGGATAAGGAACGACAGCCCCAGCATTTT
CASVPGDKERQPQHF
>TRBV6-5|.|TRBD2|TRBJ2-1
TGTGCCAGCAGTGGGATGGCGGGAGGGGACAATGAGCAGTTCTTC
CASSGMAGGDNEQFF
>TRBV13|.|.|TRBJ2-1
TGTGCCAGCAGCACGGGTCCTAGTGACAATGAGCAGTTCTTC
CASSTGPSDNEQFF
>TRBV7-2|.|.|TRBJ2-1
TGTGCCAGCAGCTTAGGACATGGGAGCTCCTACAATGAGCAGTTCTTC
CASSLGHGSSYNEQFF
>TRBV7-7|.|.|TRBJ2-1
TGTGCTAGCAGCTCGGGTAGCAGCAATGAGCAGTTCTTC
CASSSGSSNEQFF
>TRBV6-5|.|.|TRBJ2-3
TGTGCCAGCAGTTATCTCCGCACAGATACGCAGTATTTT
CASSYLRTDTQYF
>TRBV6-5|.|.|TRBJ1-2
TGTGCCAGCAGCGGACAGTCTAACTATGGCTACACCTTC
CASSGQSNYGYTF
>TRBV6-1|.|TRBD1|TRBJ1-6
TGTGCCAGCAGGGGGACAGGGGACAATTCACCCCTCCACTTT
CASRGTGDNSPLHF
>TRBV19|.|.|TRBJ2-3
TGTGCCACGGCACAGAAGTCCACAGATACGCAGTATTTT
CATAQKSTDTQYF
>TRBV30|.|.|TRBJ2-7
TGTGCCTGGAGTGTATCAGGATACGAGCAGTACTTC
CAWSVSGYEQYF
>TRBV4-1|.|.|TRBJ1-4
TGCGTCAGCAGCCAAGGTCGGGTCCTTGCAACTAATGAAAAACTGTTTTTT
CVSSQGRVLATNEKLFF
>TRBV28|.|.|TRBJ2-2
TGTGCCAGCAGTCAAGACCCGGGCGGGGAGCTGTTTTTT
CASSQDPGGELFF
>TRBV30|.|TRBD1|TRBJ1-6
TGTGCCCAGACCGGGACAGGGAATTCACCCCTCCACTTT
CAQTGTGNSPLHF
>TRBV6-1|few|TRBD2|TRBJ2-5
TGTGCCAGCAGTGGACTAGCGGGGGGGCCAGAGACCCAGTACTTC
CASSGLAGGPETQYF
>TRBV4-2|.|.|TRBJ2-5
TGTGCCAGCAGCCAAGATTTATCCCAGACCCAGTACTTC
CASSQDLSQTQYF
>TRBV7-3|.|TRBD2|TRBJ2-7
TGTGCCAGCAGCTTAACGGCGGGGGGCTCCTACGAGCAGTACTTC
CASSLTAGGSYEQYF
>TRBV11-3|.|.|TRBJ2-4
TGTGCCAGCAGCTCTAGACTTAGGAGGGGCCAAAACATTCAGTACTTC
CASSSRLRRGQNIQYF
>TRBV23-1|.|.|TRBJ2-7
TGCGCCAGCAGCCCTTATTTGGACAGACTCTCCTACGAGCAGTACTTC
CASSPYLDRLSYEQYF
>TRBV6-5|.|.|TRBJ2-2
TGTGCCAGCAGTCTGGAGATCACCGGGGAGCTGTTTTTT
CASSLEITGELFF
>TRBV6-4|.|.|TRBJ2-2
TGTGCCAGCGGAGCTGAGCCCGCGAACACCGGGGAGCTGTTTTTT
CASGAEPANTGELFF
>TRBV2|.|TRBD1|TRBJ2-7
TGTGCCAGCAGTGGGGCTTGGACAGGGGAACTTATCTACGAGCAGTACTTC
CASSGAWTGELIYEQYF